Below are 12 T cell receptor beta chains sequenced from a single sample in a study of blood T cell repertoires in COVID-19. Profiled with immunoSEQ multiplex PCR; TCRdb holds only in-frame clones, not every one. The sample holds around 360,000 clones; more than 75% are singletons and the top ten take roughly 3%. What was sequenced was PBMCs or T cells enriched from blood (not recorded which). These TCRs come from a woman aged 25 to 39 who had recovered from COVID-19.

CDR3 protein: CASSETGTGDLGYSYEQYF. The CDR3 DNA is TGCGCCAGCAGTGAGACCGGGACAGGGGACCTGGGTTACTCCTACGAGCAGTACTTC. The chain employs TRBV10-2 and TRBJ2-7; 10 bases fit TRBD1. The CDR3 is 19 amino acids. Looked up from germline, CDR1 is WSHSY and CDR2 is SAAADI. V lost 2 bases to trimming and J lost 0 bases; unmatched junction nucleotides: 13.

The chain is built from TRBV7-2 and TRBJ2-5, with 9 bases lining up with TRBD1. Germline V gene sequence: CDR1 SGHTA, CDR2 FQGNSA. The V and J ends lost 1 base and 5 bases, in that order; junction bases with no gene match: 8. This CDR3 has 16 residues. The CDR3 here is CASSLEYRGRRETQYF. The CDR3 nucleotides are TGTGCCAGCAGCTTAGAATACAGGGGGCGACGCGAGACCCAGTACTTC. The full variable domain, completed using reference TRBV7-2 and TRBJ2-5, is GAGVSQSPSNKVTEKGKDVELRCDPISGHTALYWYRQSLGQGLEFLIYFQGNSAPDKSGLPSDRFSAERTGGSVSTLTIQRTQQEDSAVYLCASSLEYRGRRETQYFGPGTRLLVL.

This sequence joins TRBV19 and TRBJ2-6; no firm D call. The CDR3 loop spans 13 amino acids. The V gene lost 7 bases and the J gene lost 0 bases, with 4 bases spanning the gap. CDR1 LNHDA and CDR2 SQIVND come from the germline V gene (reference sequence). The CDR3 DNA is TGTGCCAGTAAAGCCTCTGGGGCCAACGTCCTGACTTTC. Protein: CASKASGANVLTF.

A single count supports this clone. This chain uses TRBV5-6 with TRBJ2-3; 10 bases agree with TRBD2. Losses at the gene ends were 4 bases for V and 7 bases for J; bases not matched to a gene: 6. The CDR3 contains 14 residues. CDR1 is SGHDT, CDR2 YYEEEE, per germline. CDR3 DNA sequence: TGTGCCAGCAGCAAACCTAGCGGGAGTTATACGCAGTATTTT. Amino acid sequence: CASSKPSGSYTQYF.

V gene TRBV2 combines with J gene TRBJ2-7, with a possible D match to TRBD2 (6 bases). The germline V gene has CDR1 SNHLY and CDR2 FYNNEI. Trimming took off 8 bases at V and 5 bases at J, with 16 bases between the two ends. CDR3 length equals 13 residues. As DNA, the CDR3 is TGTGCCAGCCTACAACCCGGAGGGGACGAGCAGTACTTC. Protein sequence: CASLQPGGDEQYF.

The rearrangement links TRBV5-6 to TRBJ2-1; 10 bases match TRBD2. V lost 4 bases, J lost 7 bases, and 8 bases stayed unmatched. The CDR3 runs 15 residues. The germline V gene encodes CDR1 SGHDT and CDR2 YYEEEE. CDR3 loop: CASSIKAGGKNEQFF. CDR3 nucleotides: TGTGCCAGCAGCATAAAAGCGGGAGGGAAGAATGAGCAGTTCTTC.

This clone was counted once. V and J are TRBV5-4 and TRBJ2-3, with D possibly TRBD2 on 6 matching bases. The CDR3 sequence is 16 residues long. Germline values: CDR1 SGHNT, CDR2 YYREEE (reference sequence). The V end lost 0 bases, the J end lost 2 bases, and 13 bases lay between the germline ends. In DNA form, the CDR3 reads TGTGCCAGCAGCTTGGCCGCGGGATCTAACACAGATACGCAGTATTTT. Protein sequence: CASSLAAGSNTDTQYF.

The V and J genes are TRBV4-2 and TRBJ2-7; 8 positions agree with TRBD2. V dropped 0 bases and J dropped 5; count of bases not matched to a gene: 9. The CDR3 consists of 16 residues. Germline V CDR1 and CDR2: LGHNA, YNFKEQ. CDR3 DNA: TGTGCCAGCAGCCAAGAAACGGGAGGGCCGATGAACGAGCAGTACTTC. This encodes CASSQETGGPMNEQYF.

As for this clone: At one end the junction does not follow the germline gene, possibly because of a read error. V usage is TRBV7-7 and J usage is TRBJ2-3; tentatively, D is TRBD1 (6 bases). CDR3 length equals 13 residues. From germline, CDR1 is SSHAT and CDR2 FNYEAQ (reference sequence). CDR3 loop: CASSLDRSDTQYF. As DNA, the CDR3 is TGTGCTAGCAGCTTAGACAGGTCAGATACGCAGTATTTT.

The CDR3 sequence: CASSRQGASNEKLFF. CDR3 DNA: TGTGCCAGCAGCCGTCAGGGGGCCTCTAATGAAAAACTGTTTTTT. The rearrangement uses TRBV5-4 and TRBJ1-4; TRBD1 matches at 8 bases. There are 15 residues in the CDR3. CDR1 and CDR2 from the germline V gene are SGHNT and YYREEE (reference sequence). V lost 4 bases to trimming and J lost 3 bases; unmatched junction nucleotides: 5. Looking up the rest from reference TRBV5-4 and TRBJ1-4 gives the full variable domain: ETGVTQSPTHLIKTRGQQVTLRCSSQSGHNTVSWYQQALGQGPQFIFQYYREEENGRGNFPPRFSGLQFPNYSSELNVNALELDDSALYLCASSRQGASNEKLFFGSGTQLSVL.

The chain links TRBV5-1 to TRBJ2-1, with 9 bases matching TRBD1. The CDR3 is 14 amino acids. J lost 9 bases, V lost 0 bases, and 4 bases had no gene match. Germline values: CDR1 SGHRS, CDR2 YFSETQ. The CDR3 region has the DNA TGCGCCAGCAGCTTGGGGGACAGGGTAGGTGAGCAGTTCTTC. Translation: CASSLGDRVGEQFF.

The chain combines TRBV7-9 with TRBJ2-6, with 12 bases matching TRBD1. Germline V lookup: CDR1 SEHNR, CDR2 FQNEAQ (reference sequence). With V trimmed by 1 base and J by 4 bases, 5 bases remained unmatched. The CDR3 covers 18 residues. The CDR3, as DNA: TGTGCCAGCAGCTTAGGTGGGGACAGGGGGCTGGGGGCCAACGTCCTGACTTTC. Amino acid sequence: CASSLGGDRGLGANVLTF.